This T cell receptor beta chain came from a study of T cell responses to AZD1222 COVID-19 vaccine. Germline-derived CDR1 and CDR2 are SGHNT and YENEEA. The CDR3 loop spans 14 amino acids. With 5 bases removed from V and 7 bases from J, the gap between germline ends came to 17 bases. Sequencing used immunoSEQ multiplex PCR; TCRdb keeps in-frame clones, though not all of them. The sample shows about 120,000 clones, 85% to 90% of them seen only once. The sequence came from an adult who received the AZD1222 COVID-19 vaccine. The V gene is TRBV11-3, the J gene TRBJ1-2; TRBD1 is a possible D gene (6 bases). The specimen was peripheral blood, collected 28 days after the second AZD1222 dose. CDR3 bases: TGTGCCAGCAGCACCCCCTCGGGGGGCCGTGGCTACACCTTC. Residues: CASSTPSGGRGYTF.